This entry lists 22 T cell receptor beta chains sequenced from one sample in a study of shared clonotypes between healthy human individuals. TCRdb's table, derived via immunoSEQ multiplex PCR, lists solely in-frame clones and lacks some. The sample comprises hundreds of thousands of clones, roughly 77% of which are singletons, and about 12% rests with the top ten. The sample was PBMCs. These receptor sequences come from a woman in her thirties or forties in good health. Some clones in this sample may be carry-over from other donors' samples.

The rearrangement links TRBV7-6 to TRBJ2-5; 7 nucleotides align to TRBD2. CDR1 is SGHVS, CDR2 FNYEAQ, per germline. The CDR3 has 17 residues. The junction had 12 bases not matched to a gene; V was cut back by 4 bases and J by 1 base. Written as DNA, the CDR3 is TGTGCCAGCAGCTCAACGGAACCACTAGCGACCCAAGAGACCCAGTACTTC. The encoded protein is CASSSTEPLATQETQYF. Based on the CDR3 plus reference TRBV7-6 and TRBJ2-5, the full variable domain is GAGVSQSPRYKVTKRGQDVALRCDPISGHVSLYWYRQALGQGPEFLTYFNYEAQQDKSGLPNDRFSAERPEGSISTLTIQRTEQRDSAMYRCASSSTEPLATQETQYFGPGTRLLVL.

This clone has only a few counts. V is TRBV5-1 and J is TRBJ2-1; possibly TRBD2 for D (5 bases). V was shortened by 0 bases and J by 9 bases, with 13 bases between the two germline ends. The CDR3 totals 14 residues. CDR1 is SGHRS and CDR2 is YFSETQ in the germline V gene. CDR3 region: CASSLEPSIGEQFF. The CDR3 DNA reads TGCGCCAGCAGCTTGGAGCCTAGCATCGGTGAGCAGTTCTTC.

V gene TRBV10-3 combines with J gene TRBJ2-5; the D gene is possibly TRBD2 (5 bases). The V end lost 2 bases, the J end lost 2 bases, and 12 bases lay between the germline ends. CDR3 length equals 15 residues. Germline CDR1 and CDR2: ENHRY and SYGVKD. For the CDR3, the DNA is TGTGCCATCAGTGAGGAGGGCGGGCCTCAAGAGACCCAGTACTTC. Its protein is CAISEEGGPQETQYF.

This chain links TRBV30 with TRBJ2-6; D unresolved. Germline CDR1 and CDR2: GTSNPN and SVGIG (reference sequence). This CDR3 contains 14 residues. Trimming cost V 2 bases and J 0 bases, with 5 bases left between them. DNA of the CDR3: TGTGCCTGGAGTACGGGCTCTGGGGCCAACGTCCTGACTTTC. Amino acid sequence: CAWSTGSGANVLTF.

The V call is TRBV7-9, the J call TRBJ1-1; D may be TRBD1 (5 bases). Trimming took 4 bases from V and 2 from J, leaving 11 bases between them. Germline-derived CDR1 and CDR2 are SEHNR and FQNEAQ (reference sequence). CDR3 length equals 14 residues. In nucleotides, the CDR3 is TGTGCCAGCAGCTCAGTTGGGGCTAACACTGAAGCTTTCTTT. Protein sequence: CASSSVGANTEAFF.

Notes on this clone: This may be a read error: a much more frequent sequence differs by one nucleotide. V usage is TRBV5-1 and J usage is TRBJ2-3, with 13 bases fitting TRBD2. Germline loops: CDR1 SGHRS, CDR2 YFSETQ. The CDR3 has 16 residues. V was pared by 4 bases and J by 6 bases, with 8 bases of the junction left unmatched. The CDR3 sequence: CASSRTSGSFGDTQYF. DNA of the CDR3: TGCGCCAGCAGCCGGACTAGCGGGAGTTTTGGTGATACGCAGTATTTT.

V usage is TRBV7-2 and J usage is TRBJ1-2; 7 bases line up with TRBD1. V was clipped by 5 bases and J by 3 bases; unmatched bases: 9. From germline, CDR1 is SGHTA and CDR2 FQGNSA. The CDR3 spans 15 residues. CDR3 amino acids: CASSHRQGGDYGYTF. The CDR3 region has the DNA TGTGCCAGCAGCCATCGACAGGGAGGAGACTATGGCTACACCTTC.

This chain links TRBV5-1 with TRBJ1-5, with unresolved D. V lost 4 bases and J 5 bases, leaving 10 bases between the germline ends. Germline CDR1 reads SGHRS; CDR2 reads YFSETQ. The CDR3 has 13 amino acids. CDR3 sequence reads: CASSIDPDQPQHF. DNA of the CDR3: TGCGCCAGCAGCATAGACCCCGATCAGCCCCAGCATTTT.

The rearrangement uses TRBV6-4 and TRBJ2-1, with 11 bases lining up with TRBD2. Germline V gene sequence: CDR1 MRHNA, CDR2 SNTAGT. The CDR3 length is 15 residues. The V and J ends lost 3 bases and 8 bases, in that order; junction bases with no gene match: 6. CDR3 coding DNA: TGTGCCAGCAGTGAGTTAGCGGGAGGGCCCTATGAGCAGTTCTTC. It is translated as CASSELAGGPYEQFF.

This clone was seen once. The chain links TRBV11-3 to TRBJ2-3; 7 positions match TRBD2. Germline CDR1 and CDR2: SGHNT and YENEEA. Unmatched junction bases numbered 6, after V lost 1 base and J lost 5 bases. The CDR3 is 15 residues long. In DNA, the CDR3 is TGTGCCAGCAGCTTAGGCGGGAGAGCGGGAGATACGCAGTATTTT. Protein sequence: CASSLGGRAGDTQYF.

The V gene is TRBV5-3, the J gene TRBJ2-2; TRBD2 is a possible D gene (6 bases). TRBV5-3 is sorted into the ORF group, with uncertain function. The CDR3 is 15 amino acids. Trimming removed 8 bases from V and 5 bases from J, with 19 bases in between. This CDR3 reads CASSQDHGSTGELFF. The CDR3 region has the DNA TGTGCCAGCAGCCAAGATCACGGGAGTACCGGGGAGCTGTTTTTT.

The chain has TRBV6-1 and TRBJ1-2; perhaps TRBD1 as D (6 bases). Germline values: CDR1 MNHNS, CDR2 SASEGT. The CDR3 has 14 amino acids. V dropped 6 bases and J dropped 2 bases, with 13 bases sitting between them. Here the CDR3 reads CASRGGLQNYGYTF. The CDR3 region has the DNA TGTGCCAGCAGAGGGGGGTTACAGAACTATGGCTACACCTTC.

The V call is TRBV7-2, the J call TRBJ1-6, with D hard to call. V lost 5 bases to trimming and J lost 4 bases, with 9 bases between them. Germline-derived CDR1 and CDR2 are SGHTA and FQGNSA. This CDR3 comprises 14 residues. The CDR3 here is CASSRDGYNSPLHF. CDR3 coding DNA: TGTGCCAGCAGCCGCGACGGATATAATTCACCCCTCCACTTT. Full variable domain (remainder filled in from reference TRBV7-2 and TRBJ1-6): GAGVSQSPSNKVTEKGKDVELRCDPISGHTALYWYRQSLGQGLEFLIYFQGNSAPDKSGLPSDRFSAERTGGSVSTLTIQRTQQEDSAVYLCASSRDGYNSPLHFGNGTRLTVT.

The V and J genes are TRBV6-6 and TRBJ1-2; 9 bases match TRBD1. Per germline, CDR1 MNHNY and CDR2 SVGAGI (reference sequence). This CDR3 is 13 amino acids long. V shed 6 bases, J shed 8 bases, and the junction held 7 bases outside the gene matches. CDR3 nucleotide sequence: TGTGCCAGCAGCCTGAACAGGGGGCAGGGCTACACCTTC. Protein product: CASSLNRGQGYTF.

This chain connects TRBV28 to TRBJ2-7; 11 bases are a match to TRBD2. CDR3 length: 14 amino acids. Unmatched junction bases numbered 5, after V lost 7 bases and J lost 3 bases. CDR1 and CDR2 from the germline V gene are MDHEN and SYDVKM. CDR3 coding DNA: TGTGCCAGCACCAGACTAGCGGGGAACTACGAGCAGTACTTC. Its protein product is CASTRLAGNYEQYF.

The CDR3 here is CASNSGDTEAFF. CDR3 in DNA: TGTGCCAGCAACTCCGGTGACACTGAAGCTTTCTTT. The chain uses TRBV6-5 and TRBJ1-1; the D is unclear. CDR1 MNHEY and CDR2 SVGAGI come from the germline V gene. Trimming stripped 7 bases from V and 3 bases from J, with 9 bases between. This CDR3 is built from 12 residues.

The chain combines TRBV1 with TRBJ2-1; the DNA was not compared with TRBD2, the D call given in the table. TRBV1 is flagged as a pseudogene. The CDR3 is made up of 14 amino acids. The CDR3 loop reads CTSSQAGDGYEQFF. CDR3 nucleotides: TGCACCAGCAGCCAAGCGGGAGATGGATATGAGCAGTTCTTC.

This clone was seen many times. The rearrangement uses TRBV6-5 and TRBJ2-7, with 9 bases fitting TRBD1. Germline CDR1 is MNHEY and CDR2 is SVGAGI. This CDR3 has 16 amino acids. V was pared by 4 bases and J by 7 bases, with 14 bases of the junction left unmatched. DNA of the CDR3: TGTGCCAGCAGTTTTATACCGGGACAGGGCATGGGGGAGCAGTACTTC. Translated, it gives CASSFIPGQGMGEQYF.

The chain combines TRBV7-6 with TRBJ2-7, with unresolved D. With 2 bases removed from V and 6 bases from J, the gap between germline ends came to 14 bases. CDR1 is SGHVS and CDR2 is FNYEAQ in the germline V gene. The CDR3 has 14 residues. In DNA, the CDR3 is TGTGCCAGCAGCTTAACCCCGCTGGTAAGCGAGCAGTACTTC. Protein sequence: CASSLTPLVSEQYF.

DNA for the CDR3: TGTGCCAGCAAGGTAGGGGGACTAGCGGGACGCGAGCAGTACTTC. Its translation: CASKVGGLAGREQYF. The rearrangement uses TRBV6-6 and TRBJ2-7, with TRBD2 matching over 13 bases. With V trimmed by 7 bases and J by 6 bases, 9 bases remained unmatched. CDR3 length: 15 residues. Germline V gene sequence: CDR1 MNHNY, CDR2 SVGAGI (reference sequence).

The CDR3 DNA follows: TGTGCCAGCTCACCGTGGGGGATCTATGGCTACACCTTC. As protein: CASSPWGIYGYTF. V gene TRBV18 combines with J gene TRBJ1-2; D perhaps matches TRBD1 (5 bases). The CDR3 length is 13 residues. V was pared by 3 bases and J by 4 bases, with 9 bases between. Germline V lookup: CDR1 KGHSH, CDR2 LQKENI.

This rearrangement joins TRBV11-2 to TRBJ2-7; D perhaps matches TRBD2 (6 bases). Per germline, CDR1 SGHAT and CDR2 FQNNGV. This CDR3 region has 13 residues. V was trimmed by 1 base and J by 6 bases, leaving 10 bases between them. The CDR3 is CASSLGLGSEQYF. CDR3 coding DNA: TGTGCCAGCAGCTTAGGACTAGGATCCGAGCAGTACTTC.